These T cell receptor beta chains were read from a single sample in a study of T cell responses to AZD1222 COVID-19 vaccine. Sequencing was performed with immunoSEQ multiplex PCR; in TCRdb, only in-frame clones are kept and a portion is missing. This sample has about 150,000 clones, with around 90% found just once. Sequencing was performed on peripheral blood, taken 28 days after the second dose of the MenACWY control vaccine. The receptors derive from an adult who received the MenACWY meningococcal vaccine as a control. CDR3s include the opening cysteine and the closing phenylalanine or tryptophan. The order of the fields is CDR3 DNA, CDR3 protein, V gene, D gene, J gene, clone size. D genes are given only for firm matches. Size is omitted from some rows. Given values are once, few, many or a class for expanded clones.

CDR3nt: TGTGCCAGTAGTATGATGGGGTATAGGAACACTGAAGCTTTCTTT
CDR3aa: CASSMMGYRNTEAFF
v_gene: TRBV19
d_gene: -
j_gene: TRBJ1-1
abundance: -

CDR3nt: TGTGCCAGCAGTTCGTTACAGGGGGGAGCCTACGAGCAGTACTTC
CDR3aa: CASSSLQGGAYEQYF
v_gene: TRBV28
d_gene: TRBD1
j_gene: TRBJ2-7
abundance: -

CDR3nt: TGTGCCAGCAGCCCAGCCTACGAGCAGTACTTC
CDR3aa: CASSPAYEQYF
v_gene: TRBV28
d_gene: -
j_gene: TRBJ2-7
abundance: -

CDR3nt: TGTGCCAGCAGCTTAGATAGCCAGAGGAACACTGAAGCTTTCTTT
CDR3aa: CASSLDSQRNTEAFF
v_gene: TRBV11-3
d_gene: -
j_gene: TRBJ1-1
abundance: once

CDR3nt: TGTGCCAGCAGCTTGGGGGGACAGCGAAATGGCTACACCTTC
CDR3aa: CASSLGGQRNGYTF
v_gene: TRBV5-4
d_gene: TRBD1
j_gene: TRBJ1-2
abundance: -

CDR3nt: TGCAGCGTTGACAAGACAGGGGTCTATGGCTACACCTTC
CDR3aa: CSVDKTGVYGYTF
v_gene: TRBV29-1
d_gene: TRBD1
j_gene: TRBJ1-2
abundance: few

CDR3nt: TGTGCCAGCAGCTTAGGTGGGACCGGGGAGCTGTTTTTT
CDR3aa: CASSLGGTGELFF
v_gene: TRBV7-8
d_gene: -
j_gene: TRBJ2-2
abundance: few

CDR3nt: TGTGCCAGCAGTTTCCCCCCCCAGGTCGATGGCTACACCTTC
CDR3aa: CASSFPPQVDGYTF
v_gene: TRBV28
d_gene: -
j_gene: TRBJ1-2
abundance: -

CDR3nt: TGTGCCAGCTCACCACGAGGAACTAGCCGGGGCAATGAGCAGTTCTTC
CDR3aa: CASSPRGTSRGNEQFF
v_gene: TRBV18
d_gene: -
j_gene: TRBJ2-1
abundance: once

CDR3nt: TGTGCCAGCAGTGAGGGGACATCCTTCTACGAGCAGTACTTC
CDR3aa: CASSEGTSFYEQYF
v_gene: TRBV6-2/TRBV6-3
d_gene: -
j_gene: TRBJ2-7
abundance: -

CDR3nt: TGTGCCAGTAGCACAACCGGACGTATGAACACTGAAGCTTTCTTT
CDR3aa: CASSTTGRMNTEAFF
v_gene: TRBV19
d_gene: -
j_gene: TRBJ1-1
abundance: -

CDR3nt: TGTGCCAGCAGTTGGGGGGCTACAACTCGCAATCAGCCCCAGCATTTT
CDR3aa: CASSWGATTRNQPQHF
v_gene: TRBV6-2/TRBV6-3
d_gene: -
j_gene: TRBJ1-5
abundance: -

CDR3nt: TGTGCCAGCAGCCACAGGGACAATACCCCTAGAGGCTACACCTTC
CDR3aa: CASSHRDNTPRGYTF
v_gene: TRBV7-9
d_gene: -
j_gene: TRBJ1-2
abundance: -

CDR3nt: TGTGCCAGCAGTGCCCGGTCCCAGGGGTGGGACACCGGGGAGCTGTTTTTT
CDR3aa: CASSARSQGWDTGELFF
v_gene: TRBV25-1
d_gene: -
j_gene: TRBJ2-2
abundance: once

CDR3nt: TGTGCCAGCAGTGAAAGCCGGGGGCGAGCCAAAAACATTCAGTACTTC
CDR3aa: CASSESRGRAKNIQYF
v_gene: TRBV2
d_gene: -
j_gene: TRBJ2-4
abundance: -

CDR3nt: TGTGCCAGCAGTTTACTCACAGAGAGCTCCTATAATTCACCCCTCCACTTT
CDR3aa: CASSLLTESSYNSPLHF
v_gene: TRBV27
d_gene: -
j_gene: TRBJ1-6
abundance: -

CDR3nt: TGTGCCAGCCTGGGACAGGGGGCAGTCTCAAACATGAACACTGAAGCTTTCTTT
CDR3aa: CASLGQGAVSNMNTEAFF
v_gene: TRBV7-9
d_gene: TRBD1
j_gene: TRBJ1-1
abundance: -

CDR3nt: TGTGCCACCAGTGCGAGCGGAAGAGGGGAAGGAGATACGCAGTATTTT
CDR3aa: CATSASGRGEGDTQYF
v_gene: TRBV24-1
d_gene: -
j_gene: TRBJ2-3
abundance: few

CDR3nt: TGTGCCAGTAGTATCCGGGACGTTACTAACTATGGCTACACCTTC
CDR3aa: CASSIRDVTNYGYTF
v_gene: TRBV19
d_gene: -
j_gene: TRBJ1-2
abundance: once

CDR3nt: TGTGCCAGCAGCCAGGGCCGCTACGAGCAGTACTTC
CDR3aa: CASSQGRYEQYF
v_gene: TRBV11-3
d_gene: -
j_gene: TRBJ2-7
abundance: -

CDR3nt: TGTGCCAGTAGTATTGGACAGGGCGATCGTGGCTACACCTTC
CDR3aa: CASSIGQGDRGYTF
v_gene: TRBV19
d_gene: TRBD1
j_gene: TRBJ1-2
abundance: -

CDR3nt: TGTGCCTGGAACCTTGTGAACACTGAAGCTTTCTTT
CDR3aa: CAWNLVNTEAFF
v_gene: TRBV30
d_gene: -
j_gene: TRBJ1-1
abundance: -

CDR3nt: TGTGCCAGCACTATTAGCGGCCGCTCCTACGAGCAGTACTTC
CDR3aa: CASTISGRSYEQYF
v_gene: TRBV11-3
d_gene: -
j_gene: TRBJ2-7
abundance: -

CDR3nt: TGTGCCAGCAGCTCGAGTCTGACCCCCATATATTTT
CDR3aa: CASSSSLTPIYF
v_gene: TRBV9
d_gene: -
j_gene: TRBJ1-3
abundance: -

CDR3nt: TGTGCCAGCAGCTTGGTAGCGACCCTTTCGGGAGAGCAGTACTTC
CDR3aa: CASSLVATLSGEQYF
v_gene: TRBV5-8
d_gene: -
j_gene: TRBJ2-7
abundance: -

CDR3nt: TGTGCCAGCAGTTTATCCAGTTATCATGAAGCTTTCTTT
CDR3aa: CASSLSSYHEAFF
v_gene: TRBV12-3/TRBV12-4
d_gene: -
j_gene: TRBJ1-1
abundance: -

CDR3nt: TGTGCCAGCAGCCAAACAGGCTTCGGCGGCTACACCTTC
CDR3aa: CASSQTGFGGYTF
v_gene: TRBV3-1/TRBV3-2
d_gene: -
j_gene: TRBJ1-2
abundance: -

CDR3nt: TGCGCCAGCATGTCGGGGGGCTCCTACGAGCAGTACTTC
CDR3aa: CASMSGGSYEQYF
v_gene: TRBV5-1
d_gene: TRBD2
j_gene: TRBJ2-7
abundance: -

CDR3nt: TGTGCCAGCGGGGCTGGGGCCTCTGGGGCCAACGTCCTGACTTTC
CDR3aa: CASGAGASGANVLTF
v_gene: TRBV2
d_gene: -
j_gene: TRBJ2-6
abundance: -

CDR3nt: TGTGCCACCAGCAGGGGGACCACAACTAATGAAAAACTGTTTTTT
CDR3aa: CATSRGTTTNEKLFF
v_gene: TRBV15
d_gene: -
j_gene: TRBJ1-4
abundance: -

CDR3nt: TGTGCCAGCAGCTTAGTGGCAGGAGGAGAGACCCAGTACTTC
CDR3aa: CASSLVAGGETQYF
v_gene: TRBV7-8
d_gene: -
j_gene: TRBJ2-5
abundance: -

CDR3nt: TGCGCCAGCAGCTTGGCCCCCGGGACAGGGGGATCCGGGGAGCTGTTTTTT
CDR3aa: CASSLAPGTGGSGELFF
v_gene: TRBV5-1
d_gene: TRBD1
j_gene: TRBJ2-2
abundance: -

CDR3nt: TGTGCCAGCAGCTTAGGTGCGGGAGGCTATGGCTACACCTTC
CDR3aa: CASSLGAGGYGYTF
v_gene: TRBV7-2
d_gene: -
j_gene: TRBJ1-2
abundance: -

CDR3nt: TGTGCCAGCAGTACCTCCCGAGGGGCTCAGCCCCAGCATTTT
CDR3aa: CASSTSRGAQPQHF
v_gene: TRBV28
d_gene: -
j_gene: TRBJ1-5
abundance: -

CDR3nt: TGTGCCACCAGTGACCGCGACAGAGAGACCCAGTACTTC
CDR3aa: CATSDRDRETQYF
v_gene: TRBV24-1
d_gene: -
j_gene: TRBJ2-5
abundance: -

CDR3nt: TGTGCCAGCAGCTTGGTGGTGGCCGGGGGGGCAGATACGCAGTATTTT
CDR3aa: CASSLVVAGGADTQYF
v_gene: TRBV13
d_gene: TRBD2
j_gene: TRBJ2-3
abundance: -

CDR3nt: TGTGCCAGCAGCAATGTACAGGGAGGAACTGAAGCTTTCTTT
CDR3aa: CASSNVQGGTEAFF
v_gene: TRBV3-1/TRBV3-2
d_gene: -
j_gene: TRBJ1-1
abundance: -

CDR3nt: TGTGCCAGCAGGTCCGAGGGGGCTGGGGCCAACGTCCTGACTTTC
CDR3aa: CASRSEGAGANVLTF
v_gene: TRBV6-5
d_gene: -
j_gene: TRBJ2-6
abundance: once

CDR3nt: TGTGCCAGCAGCCAAGATAAGGGCCGGACAGTGATAACCTTT
CDR3aa: CASSQDKGRTVITF
v_gene: TRBV4-2
d_gene: -
j_gene: TRBJ1-6
abundance: -

CDR3nt: TGTGCCAGCAGCCTTTCATATTTACAGGGGGACGAGCAGTTCTTC
CDR3aa: CASSLSYLQGDEQFF
v_gene: TRBV5-5
d_gene: TRBD1
j_gene: TRBJ2-1
abundance: -

CDR3nt: TGTGCCAGCAGCAGGACTGTACGACCTAGCACAGATACGCAGTATTTT
CDR3aa: CASSRTVRPSTDTQYF
v_gene: TRBV5-5
d_gene: -
j_gene: TRBJ2-3
abundance: -

CDR3nt: TGTGCCAGCAGTTACCGGGAACAGCCCCAGCATTTT
CDR3aa: CASSYREQPQHF
v_gene: TRBV6-2/TRBV6-3
d_gene: -
j_gene: TRBJ1-5
abundance: -

CDR3nt: TGTGCCAGCTCACCTCAGGGAAATGGGGCCAAAAACATTCAGTACTTC
CDR3aa: CASSPQGNGAKNIQYF
v_gene: TRBV18
d_gene: -
j_gene: TRBJ2-4
abundance: -

CDR3nt: TGTGCCAGCAGGCCAACCCCGGGGATCGGTGAAAAACTGTTTTTT
CDR3aa: CASRPTPGIGEKLFF
v_gene: TRBV7-9
d_gene: -
j_gene: TRBJ1-4
abundance: -

CDR3nt: TGTGCCAGCAGCAAATCACTAGCGGGAGGGTCCTACGAGCAGTACTTC
CDR3aa: CASSKSLAGGSYEQYF
v_gene: TRBV11-3
d_gene: TRBD2
j_gene: TRBJ2-7
abundance: -

CDR3nt: TGTGCCATCAGTGAGTCGGGGCAGCTGGGCGTCTACACCTTC
CDR3aa: CAISESGQLGVYTF
v_gene: TRBV10-3
d_gene: -
j_gene: TRBJ1-2
abundance: -

CDR3nt: TGTGCCAGCAGCGAAGCGGGACAGTCTAATGAAAAACTGTTTTTT
CDR3aa: CASSEAGQSNEKLFF
v_gene: TRBV6-4
d_gene: TRBD1
j_gene: TRBJ1-4
abundance: -

CDR3nt: TGCGCCAGCAGCCAAGCTACCGCCCGGCGACAGGATGAGCAGTTCTTC
CDR3aa: CASSQATARRQDEQFF
v_gene: TRBV4-1
d_gene: -
j_gene: TRBJ2-1
abundance: -

CDR3nt: TGTGCCAGCAGCTTCCTCTTAGCGGGCCCCTACAATGAGCAGTTCTTC
CDR3aa: CASSFLLAGPYNEQFF
v_gene: TRBV7-2
d_gene: TRBD2
j_gene: TRBJ2-1
abundance: few

CDR3nt: TGTGCCAGCAGCCGGGTGGGTGCGGATTCACCCCTCCACTTT
CDR3aa: CASSRVGADSPLHF
v_gene: TRBV7-9
d_gene: -
j_gene: TRBJ1-6
abundance: -

CDR3nt: TGTGCCAGCACAGGGAATAGTGAAAAACTGTTTTTT
CDR3aa: CASTGNSEKLFF
v_gene: TRBV28
d_gene: -
j_gene: TRBJ1-4
abundance: -

CDR3nt: TGTGCCTGGAGTGGAGCAACTAGCGGCAAGTACGAGCAGTACTTC
CDR3aa: CAWSGATSGKYEQYF
v_gene: TRBV30
d_gene: TRBD2
j_gene: TRBJ2-7
abundance: -

CDR3nt: TGTGCCAGCAGCCGGGGGACGAACACCGGGGAGCTGTTTTTT
CDR3aa: CASSRGTNTGELFF
v_gene: TRBV27
d_gene: -
j_gene: TRBJ2-2
abundance: -